The rows below give T cell receptor beta chains drawn from one sample of a study of human T cells and chemical hapten exposure. Each CDR3 protein is one row after TCRdb ran MiXCR on the RACE reads. The table includes over 300,000 distinct CDR3 sequences, around 5.5% detected once. Sequences were derived from whole blood, sampled in connection with sensitization to the hapten diphenylcyclopropenone (DPC). These TCRs come from a woman in her forties or fifties with alopecia areata. Some clones in this sample may be carry-over from other donors' samples. Each CDR3 is given with its conserved first and last residue. A D gene is named only where the DNA matches it firmly. Size is omitted from some rows. Given values are once, few, many or a class for expanded clones.

>TRBV27|TRBJ2-7|many|.
TGTGCCAGCAGTTTAGGGGGCTCTGGGTACGAGCAGTACTTC
CASSLGGSGYEQYF
>TRBV12-3/TRBV12-4|TRBJ1-1|many|TRBD1
TGTGCCAGCAGGCCGACAGGGCTAATGAACACTGAAGCTTTCTTT
CASRPTGLMNTEAFF
>TRBV20-1|TRBJ2-7|many|TRBD1
TGCAGTGCTAGCGCCCCTCAGGGGGCGGGGGAGCAGTACTTC
CSASAPQGAGEQYF
>TRBV29-1|TRBJ1-1|few|.
TGCAGCGTTGAAGGCTGTCAGTTGAACACTGAAGCTTTCTTT
CSVEGCQLNTEAFF
>TRBV7-2|TRBJ2-3|.|TRBD2
TGTGCCAGCAGCCTACAGGGGGCTAGCGGGAGGATAAGCACAGATACGCAGTATTTT
CASSLQGASGRISTDTQYF
>TRBV4-2|TRBJ1-1|.|.
TGTGCCAGCAGCCAAGACAGCACCTTGAGTACTGAAGCTTTCTTT
CASSQDSTLSTEAFF
>TRBV6-2/TRBV6-3|TRBJ2-3|.|.
TGTGCCAGCAGTTATGAGGGGCTTGGTGATACGCAGTATTTT
CASSYEGLGDTQYF
>TRBV20-1|TRBJ1-1|few|.
TGCAGTGCACGGGGGAGGGCTGAAGCTTTCTTT
CSARGRAEAFF
>TRBV5-5|TRBJ1-1|few|TRBD1
TGTGCCAGCAGCGTCGGGACAGGAGTGCCGGAAGCTTTCTTT
CASSVGTGVPEAFF
>TRBV27|TRBJ1-1|.|.
TGTGCCAGCAGTCCAGGGGTTAGCACTGAAGCTTTCTTT
CASSPGVSTEAFF
>TRBV24-1|TRBJ2-2|.|.
TGTGCCACCAGTGATTTTCTCGGGGAGCTGTTTTTT
CATSDFLGELFF
>TRBV24-1|TRBJ2-2|many|.
TGTGCCACCAGTGATGGAGCTAAAACGAACACCGGGGAGCTGTTTTTT
CATSDGAKTNTGELFF
>TRBV2|TRBJ1-5|few|.
TGTGCCAGCACCTTTGCAGTCCTCAATCAGCCCCAGCATTTT
CASTFAVLNQPQHF
>TRBV30|TRBJ1-3|few|.
TGTGCCTGGAGATCCTCTGGAAACACCATATATTTT
CAWRSSGNTIYF
>TRBV20-1|TRBJ2-1|many|.
TGCAGTGCTCCCCAGGGAAAGGACGTTAGCTCCTACAATGAGCAGTTCTTC
CSAPQGKDVSSYNEQFF
>TRBV6-5|TRBJ1-2|many|.
TGTGCCAGCAGTTTCGGAGACAGTTCCTATGGCTACACCTTC
CASSFGDSSYGYTF
>TRBV4-3|TRBJ1-4|many|.
TGCGCCAGCAGCCCAGCGTACGCAACTAATGAAAAACTGTTTTTT
CASSPAYATNEKLFF
>TRBV3-1|TRBJ2-7|few|.
TGTGCCAGCAGCCAAGATCCGGCTAGCGTTTCCTACGAGCAGTACTTC
CASSQDPASVSYEQYF
>TRBV5-6|TRBJ1-1|many|TRBD1
TGTGCCAGCAGCTTCGGACAGGGGGAAGCTTTCTTT
CASSFGQGEAFF
>TRBV5-6|TRBJ1-1|many|.
TGTGCCAGCAGCTTGTCAGGCCTGGGCACTGAAGCTTTCTTT
CASSLSGLGTEAFF
>TRBV11-2|TRBJ2-5|many|TRBD2
TGTGCCAGCAGCTTAGCGTTCCTAGCGGAAGAGACCCAGTACTTC
CASSLAFLAEETQYF
>TRBV4-1|TRBJ2-5|many|.
TGCGCCAGCAGCCAAGACTCCCGGGGGGAGACCCAGTACTTC
CASSQDSRGETQYF
>TRBV20-1|TRBJ2-5|many|.
TGCAGTGCTAGAGTTGGGGGTAAAGAGACCCAGTACTTC
CSARVGGKETQYF
>TRBV28|TRBJ1-1|many|TRBD1
TGTGCCAGCACCCTAGGGACAGGGGGCTCTGAAGCTTTCTTT
CASTLGTGGSEAFF
>TRBV20-1|TRBJ1-5|few|TRBD1
TGCAGTGCTGTTGCTGGGGACAGGGGGCAGCCCCAGCATTTT
CSAVAGDRGQPQHF
>TRBV28|TRBJ1-1|many|.
TGTGCCAGCATCCGGGGAGGCAACACTGAAGCTTTCTTT
CASIRGGNTEAFF
>TRBV28|TRBJ2-3|few|TRBD2
TGTGCCAGCAGTTCCATAGCGGGAGGAGGAGGAGATACGCAGTATTTT
CASSSIAGGGGDTQYF
>TRBV5-1|TRBJ2-5|.|TRBD2
TGCGCCAGCAGCTGGAAGACTAGCGGGAGAATGGAGACCCAGTACTTC
CASSWKTSGRMETQYF
>TRBV6-2/TRBV6-3|TRBJ1-5|.|.
TGTGCCAGCAGTTACGTTGACCTCCCGAATCAGCCCCAGCATTTT
CASSYVDLPNQPQHF
>TRBV6-5|TRBJ2-7|many|.
TGTGCCAGCAGCCGGGGAGGATGGCAGTACTTC
CASSRGGWQYF
>TRBV28|TRBJ1-1|many|.
TGTGCCAGCATCTGGGGGGGCACTGAAGCTTTCTTT
CASIWGGTEAFF
>TRBV7-9|TRBJ2-2|few|TRBD2
TGTGCCAGCAGCCCGGCTCCCGGGAGGGCCCCCGGGGAGCTGTTTTTT
CASSPAPGRAPGELFF
>TRBV6-6|TRBJ2-6|many|.
TGTGCCAGCAGTGAGGGACGGTACTCTGGGGCCAACGTCCTGACTTTC
CASSEGRYSGANVLTF
>TRBV30|TRBJ1-5|many|TRBD1
TGTGCCTGGAGGCTTCCCGGGACAGTCAATCAGCCCCAGCATTTT
CAWRLPGTVNQPQHF
>TRBV9|TRBJ1-1|many|.
TGTGCCAGCAGCGTAGTGACAGCACTGAACACTGAAGCTTTCTTT
CASSVVTALNTEAFF
>TRBV3-1|TRBJ2-7|many|TRBD2
TGTGCCAGCAGCCGAGGTAGCGGGAGGAACGAGCAGTACTTC
CASSRGSGRNEQYF
>TRBV12-3/TRBV12-4|TRBJ1-6|few|.
TGTGCCAGCAGTTTAAAGGGGAATAATTCACCCCTCCACTTT
CASSLKGNNSPLHF
>TRBV6-2/TRBV6-3|TRBJ2-7|many|.
TGTGCCAGCAGTTACCTCCGGGACGCCCGCAACGAGCAGTACTTC
CASSYLRDARNEQYF
>TRBV19|TRBJ2-1|many|.
TGTGCCAGTAGTACCCCTAATGGTGAGCAGTTCTTC
CASSTPNGEQFF
>TRBV9|TRBJ1-1|few|.
TGTGCCAGCAGCGCCGGCACAGCGGGGGGTGACACTGAAGCTTTCTTT
CASSAGTAGGDTEAFF
>TRBV27|TRBJ2-3|few|.
TGTGCCAGCAGTTTATGGAGGGCGACTCAGGCGGGAGATACGCAGTATTTT
CASSLWRATQAGDTQYF
>TRBV29-1|TRBJ2-2|few|.
TGCAGCGTCCATCACGCGGGCGGGGAGCTGTTTTTT
CSVHHAGGELFF
>TRBV12-3/TRBV12-4|TRBJ1-1|many|.
TGTGCCAGCAGTTTTCGGGCGGGAGACACTGAAGCTTTCTTT
CASSFRAGDTEAFF
>TRBV6-2/TRBV6-3|TRBJ2-1|few|TRBD1
TGTGCCAGCAGAACGGGGGCAGGGGGCCGGAATGAGCAGTTCTTC
CASRTGAGGRNEQFF
>TRBV2|TRBJ1-2|.|TRBD1
TGTGCCAGCACTAGACAGGGTAGGAGCTCCGCGATCGGCTACACCTTC
CASTRQGRSSAIGYTF
>TRBV7-9|TRBJ1-4|.|.
TGTGCCAGCAGCCGCGGGACGGTGAATGAAAAACTGTTTTTT
CASSRGTVNEKLFF
>TRBV7-9|TRBJ2-3|few|.
TGTGCCAGCAGCGTCGGAGTTGATACGCAGTATTTT
CASSVGVDTQYF
>TRBV28|TRBJ1-4|few|TRBD1
TGTGCCAGCAGTTCATCCGGGACAGGGCGGGAAAAACTGTTTTTT
CASSSSGTGREKLFF
>TRBV12-3/TRBV12-4|TRBJ1-3|.|TRBD1
TGTGCCAGCAGTCTCAACACAGGGGGCGCGGCTGGAAACACCATATATTTT
CASSLNTGGAAGNTIYF
>TRBV4-1|TRBJ2-3|few|TRBD2
TGCGCCAGCAGCCCACCTGAGCGGGGAGGAGATACGCAGTATTTT
CASSPPERGGDTQYF
>TRBV20-1|TRBJ2-1|many|.
TGCAGTGCCCAACCCCCACGAAGTGACCTCTACAATGAGCAGTTCTTC
CSAQPPRSDLYNEQFF